This T cell receptor beta chain was recorded in a study of OX40 agonist ivuxolimab in advanced cancers. Looking at the study overall: Aged roughly 23 to 79 with a mean of 60 years, they were around 85% male. Previous treatment with anti-PD-1, anti-PD-L1 or anti-CTLA-4 therapy was allowed; 35% to 50% had received some. Study-wide results and caveats: Mean expanded clone counts were higher in CD8+ than CD4+ T cells.

Blood sampling was done at baseline, cycle 4 day 1, and cycle 7 day 1. A word on this clone: Its antigen remains unidentified.

The V gene's germline CDR1 is SGHDT and CDR2 YYEEEE. This CDR3 is built from 13 residues. The germline V and J ends were trimmed by 0 bases and 5 bases, with 9 bases remaining between them. The data were produced by immunoSEQ multiplex PCR, yet TCRdb's version contains in-frame clones alone and is incomplete. The sample contains under 25,000 clones, about four fifths of which appear only once. The TCR originated in an adult with an advanced solid tumor such as melanoma, head and neck, liver or kidney cancer. The chain couples TRBV5-6 to TRBJ2-7, with D unresolved. The sequences come from CD4+ or CD8+ T cells sorted from blood, collected in a trial of the OX40 agonist ivuxolimab. CDR3 sequence reads: CASSLGGGNEQYF. The CDR3 DNA sequence: TGTGCCAGCAGCTTGGGGGGTGGGAACGAGCAGTACTTC.